This is a list of T cell receptor beta chains from one sample in a study of response to subunit inactivated influenza vaccine. TCRdb itself ran the RT-PCR reads through MiXCR, one entry per CDR3 protein. The sample carries about 500,000 distinct CDR3 sequences, approximately 16% recorded once. The sequencing used CD4+ T cells sorted from PBMCs, collected around 2 years after vaccination. The origin of the receptors is a man aged 45-69 years who received an inactivated influenza vaccine. CDR3s include the opening cysteine and the closing phenylalanine or tryptophan. The D gene is left open where the match is weak. Some rows mark clone size as missing; the rest say once, few, many or name a class of expanded clone.

>few|TRBV14|.|TRBJ2-1
TGTGCCAGCAGCCTAGCCCCAGGGAGTAATGAGCAGTTCTTC
CASSLAPGSNEQFF
>many|TRBV20-1|TRBD1|TRBJ2-3
TGCAGTGCTAGAAGTCCTGGAACCGGGACAGGGCTAGAGTATTTT
CSARSPGTGTGLEYF
>.|TRBV28|.|TRBJ2-1
TGTGCCAGCAGTTCTTGGGCATTCGCGTCACCGTTCTTC
CASSSWAFASPFF
>few|TRBV7-2|TRBD1|TRBJ2-3
TGTGCCAGCAGCTTCTGGACAGGCCGAGATACGCAGTATTTT
CASSFWTGRDTQYF
>few|TRBV29-1|.|TRBJ2-3
TGCAGCGTTGTATCACAGGGGAGGCACTGGGGCGTGGCGCAGTATTTT
CSVVSQGRHWGVAQYF
>many|TRBV20-1|TRBD2|TRBJ2-2
TGCAGTGCTCACCTCACTAGCGGGATGAGGACCGGGGAGCTGTTTTTT
CSAHLTSGMRTGELFF
>.|TRBV28|.|TRBJ1-2
TGTGCCAGCAGCCCTACAGAGCTGGTCGCTAACTATGGCTACACCTTC
CASSPTELVANYGYTF
>.|TRBV20-1|.|TRBJ2-7
TGCAGTGCTAGGAGGGTAGCGGCGCGCTACGAGCAGTACTTC
CSARRVAARYEQYF
>few|TRBV5-1|.|TRBJ2-2
TGCGCCAGCAGCTTGGCCGGGGGTCGAGGGACCGGGGAGCTGTTTTTT
CASSLAGGRGTGELFF
>few|TRBV4-2|.|TRBJ1-2
TGTGCCAGCAGCCAAGATCCGGCAGAGAACTATGGCTACACCTTC
CASSQDPAENYGYTF
>many|TRBV20-1|TRBD1|TRBJ1-1
TGCAGTGCTAGCGACAGGGCAGTCGCTGAAGCTTTCTTT
CSASDRAVAEAFF
>.|TRBV5-5|.|TRBJ2-7
TGTGCCAGCAGCGCCTCAGAGGGCGAGCAGTACTTC
CASSASEGEQYF
>.|TRBV10-3|.|TRBJ2-1
TGTGCCATCAGTGAGGGGGCTAGCTACAATGAGCAGTTCTTC
CAISEGASYNEQFF
>few|TRBV7-9|.|TRBJ2-7
TGTGCCAGCAGCTTAGAACTAACCTACGAGCAGTACTTC
CASSLELTYEQYF
>few|TRBV7-6|TRBD1|TRBJ1-6
TGTGCCAGCAGCCCCCGGGCCGGACAGGGGAACAATTCACCCCTCCACTTT
CASSPRAGQGNNSPLHF
>few|TRBV12-3/TRBV12-4|.|TRBJ1-2
TGTGCCAGCAGTTTGAACACGAAAAACTATGGCTACACCTTC
CASSLNTKNYGYTF
>.|TRBV5-6|.|TRBJ2-2
TGTGCCAGCAGTTCTAGAGTGGGCGGGGAGCTGTTTTTT
CASSSRVGGELFF
>.|TRBV12-3/TRBV12-4|.|TRBJ2-6
TGTGCCACCCGGACATCGGGGGCCAACGTCCTGACTTTC
CATRTSGANVLTF
>few|TRBV29-1|.|TRBJ2-1
TGCAGCGTTGAACGAGGCGTGGTCTATGAGCAGTTCTTC
CSVERGVVYEQFF
>few|TRBV12-3/TRBV12-4|.|TRBJ2-2
TGTGCCAGCAGTCTCAGCAGGGGCGGGGGCGGGGAGCTGTTTTTT
CASSLSRGGGGELFF
>many|TRBV12-3/TRBV12-4|TRBD2|TRBJ2-2
TGTGCCAGCAGTCAACTAGCGTGGAACACCGGGGAGCTGTTTTTT
CASSQLAWNTGELFF
>.|TRBV5-1|TRBD2|TRBJ2-5
TGCGCCAGCAGCTCCCCGACTAGCGGGGGGCCAGAGACCCAGTACTTC
CASSSPTSGGPETQYF
>few|TRBV10-3|TRBD1|TRBJ2-7
TGTGCCATCAGCTCAACCGGGACAGGGGGAAGGAGCTCCTACGAGCAGTACTTC
CAISSTGTGGRSSYEQYF